This T cell receptor (beta chain) was captured by sequencing in a study of regulatory T cells in long-lasting Graves disease. Noted time point: persistent/refractory GD, antithyroid drugs over 5 years with positive TRAb. PBMC RNA served as the TCR library source. CDR3 regions were amplified by Arm-PCR using iRepertoire HTBI primers to build TCR beta libraries. TCRdb itself ran the multiplex PCR reads through MiXCR, one entry per CDR3 protein. The sample includes approximately 380,000 distinct CDR3 sequences, more than 20% of them seen just once. Per the germline V gene, CDR1 is SNHLY and CDR2 is FYNNEI. This CDR3 has 14 residues. The ends lost 5 bases at V and 6 bases at J; junction bases unmatched: 8. In this sample, this clonotype turned up a few times.

This receptor was obtained from a female donor with Graves disease. J is TRBJ2-7 and V is TRBV2; 9 bases fit TRBD2. This sample comprised peripheral blood mononuclear cells (PBMCs), obtained when the disease was refractory, from a patient treated with antithyroid drugs. CDR3 sequence (DNA): TGTGCCAGCAGTCGGACTAGCGTAAGTCCCGAGCAGTACTTC. Its translation: CASSRTSVSPEQYF.